The 24 T cell receptor beta chains reported below all come from one sample, sequenced in a study of T cell responses to AZD1222 COVID-19 vaccine. Assay used: immunoSEQ multiplex PCR; TCRdb lists only in-frame clones, some missing. This sample has tens of thousands of clones; roughly 87% occur once, and the top ten carry roughly 18%. The specimen comprised peripheral blood, sampled 28 days after the second AZD1222 dose. All receptors derive from an adult who received the AZD1222 COVID-19 vaccine.

The chain is built from TRBV25-1 and TRBJ1-1; 8 nucleotides line up with TRBD1. Unmatched junction bases numbered 5, after V lost 4 bases and J lost 1 base. The CDR3 extends over 15 amino acids. The V gene's germline CDR1 is MGHDK and CDR2 SYGVNS. Here the CDR3 reads CASSAYRGWNTEAFF. The DNA for the CDR3 is TGTGCCAGCAGTGCATACAGGGGGTGGAACACTGAAGCTTTCTTT.

The chain couples TRBV7-2 to TRBJ1-2, with unresolved D. The CDR3 totals 16 residues. V was trimmed by 1 base and J by 0 bases, leaving 12 bases between them. Per the germline V gene, CDR1 is SGHTA and CDR2 is FQGNSA. The CDR3 region is CASSLGSVGANYGYTF. The CDR3 DNA reads TGTGCCAGCAGCTTAGGATCGGTCGGAGCTAACTATGGCTACACCTTC.

V and J are TRBV4-1 and TRBJ2-1; D may be TRBD2 (6 bases). This CDR3 contains 14 residues. The ends were cut back, 2 bases at V and 8 bases at J, with 13 bases in the middle. CDR1 MGHRA and CDR2 YSYEKL come from the germline V gene. The CDR3 nucleotides are TGCGCCAGCAGCCAACCGACGGGGGAGGATGAGCAGTTCTTC. It yields the protein CASSQPTGEDEQFF.

This chain links TRBV11-2 with TRBJ1-1; D ambiguous. CDR1 SGHAT and CDR2 FQNNGV come from the germline V gene. V was pared by 4 bases and J by 8 bases, with 14 bases between. The CDR3 consists of 13 residues. In DNA, the CDR3 is TGTGCCAGCAGCTGGAACAGCGGGCTCGAAGCTTTCTTT. Its protein product is CASSWNSGLEAFF.

This rearrangement joins TRBV7-9 to TRBJ1-5; 7 nucleotides line up with TRBD1. The V gene end was trimmed by 5 bases and the J gene end by 4 bases; junction bases not matched to a gene: 5. CDR1 and CDR2 (germline): SEHNR, FQNEAQ (reference sequence). The CDR3 covers 14 residues. The CDR3 nucleotides are TGTGCCAGCAGCCAGGGGGGGAGAAATCAGCCCCAGCATTTT. Translating it yields CASSQGGRNQPQHF.

The chain combines TRBV29-1 with TRBJ1-4; maybe TRBD1 (5 bases). Germline loops: CDR1 SQVTM, CDR2 ANQGSEA. The length of the CDR3 is 13 residues. Trimming left V 6 bases short and J 7 bases short, with 15 bases between. The CDR3 reads CSVWTGESEKLFF. The CDR3 nucleotides are TGCAGCGTCTGGACGGGGGAGAGTGAAAAACTGTTTTTT.

The chain uses TRBV19 and TRBJ2-3, with D unclear. Germline assignment: CDR1 LNHDA and CDR2 SQIVND (reference sequence). The CDR3 sequence is 14 residues long. Trimming stripped 6 bases from V and 5 bases from J, with 15 bases between. CDR3 protein: CASSGPPAGDTQYF. The DNA of the CDR3 is TGTGCCAGTAGCGGCCCTCCCGCCGGAGATACGCAGTATTTT. The full variable domain, in which reference TRBV19 and TRBJ2-3 provide the parts outside the CDR3, is DGGITQSPKYLFRKEGQNVTLSCEQNLNHDAMYWYRQDPGQGLRLIYYSQIVNDFQKGDIAEGYSVSREKKESFPLTVTSAQKNPTAFYLCASSGPPAGDTQYFGPGTRLTVL.

The J gene is TRBJ1-2, the V gene TRBV30, with D hard to call. Germline assignment: CDR1 GTSNPN and CDR2 SVGIG (reference sequence). The CDR3 runs to 10 residues. Trimming pared 2 bases from V and 8 bases from J, leaving 6 bases between. CDR3 sequence: CAWSTPGYTF. In DNA form, the CDR3 reads TGTGCCTGGAGTACCCCGGGCTACACCTTC.

The chain uses TRBV19 and TRBJ1-5; 7 bases agree with TRBD1. The CDR3 runs 15 residues. Germline V gene data show CDR1 as LNHDA and CDR2 as SQIVND (reference sequence). The V gene end was trimmed by 3 bases and the J gene end by 3 bases; junction bases not matched to a gene: 5. The CDR3: CASSITGTANQPQHF. CDR3 DNA: TGTGCCAGTAGTATCACCGGGACAGCCAATCAGCCCCAGCATTTT.

V and J are TRBV7-3 and TRBJ2-1; D is perhaps TRBD2 (5 bases). The ends were cut back, 2 bases at V and 9 bases at J, with 11 bases in the middle. The CDR3 loop spans 13 amino acids. CDR1 is SGHTA and CDR2 is FQGTGA in the germline V gene. CDR3 in DNA: TGTGCCAGCAGCTTAGCTGCGGGCCCTGAGCAGTTCTTC. It codes for CASSLAAGPEQFF.

The CDR3 DNA reads TGTGCCAGCAGTTCCGCAGGGGAGACCCAGTACTTC. Translation: CASSSAGETQYF. V and J are TRBV6-5 and TRBJ2-5, with D tentatively TRBD1 (5 bases). With 4 bases removed from V and 5 bases from J, the gap between germline ends came to 8 bases. The germline V gene has CDR1 MNHEY and CDR2 SVGAGI. There are 12 residues in the CDR3.

The CDR3 coding sequence is TGTGCCAGTAGTGTCAACAGGGCCGGTGAAGCTTTCTTT. Translating it yields CASSVNRAGEAFF. The J gene is TRBJ1-1, the V gene TRBV19; a weak D match, TRBD1 (6 bases). CDR1 is LNHDA, CDR2 SQIVND, per germline (reference sequence). The V gene lost 5 bases and the J gene lost 7 bases, with 14 bases spanning the gap. The CDR3 is 13 residues long.

The J gene is TRBJ1-1, the V gene TRBV4-1; TRBD1 aligns across 11 bases. V trimming: 0 bases; J trimming: 11 bases; junction bases outside the gene matches: 11. The CDR3 has 16 residues. Germline V gives CDR1 MGHRA, CDR2 YSYEKL. The CDR3 coding sequence is TGCGCCAGCAGCCAAGAGCAAAGGACAGGGGGCGCGGAGGCTTTCTTT. This codes for CASSQEQRTGGAEAFF.

V usage is TRBV29-1 and J usage is TRBJ1-3, with D hard to call. The germline gives CDR1 SQVTM, CDR2 ANQGSEA. This CDR3 contains 13 residues. With 8 bases removed from V and 0 bases from J, the gap between germline ends came to 11 bases. The CDR3 is CSSNPGSGNTIYF. CDR3 DNA: TGCAGCTCTAATCCGGGCTCTGGAAACACCATATATTTT.

The CDR3 DNA reads TGTGCCAGCAGTTGGAAAAGTAGTTATAGCAATCAGCCCCAGCATTTT. It specifies CASSWKSSYSNQPQHF. J is TRBJ1-5 and V is TRBV11-1; D gene uncertain. Trimming left V 6 bases short and J 0 bases short, with 15 bases between. Germline V gives CDR1 SGHAT, CDR2 FQDESV (reference sequence). This CDR3 region has 16 residues.

The rearrangement links TRBV28 to TRBJ1-1; no clear D. This CDR3 has 14 residues. V was shortened by 5 bases and J by 0 bases, with 10 bases between the two germline ends. From germline, CDR1 is MDHEN and CDR2 SYDVKM. CDR3 region: CASSIQQMNTEAFF. Written as DNA, the CDR3 is TGTGCCAGCAGTATCCAGCAGATGAACACTGAAGCTTTCTTT.

The V gene is TRBV4-3, the J gene TRBJ2-7; no firm D call. Trimming left V 1 base short and J 3 bases short, with 10 bases between. CDR1 is LGHNA, CDR2 YSLEER, per germline. CDR3 length equals 14 residues. CDR3 nucleotide sequence: TGCGCCAGCAGCCAAGTGTACGCCGACTACGAGCAGTACTTC. Encoded protein: CASSQVYADYEQYF.

The chain has TRBV2 and TRBJ1-1, with D tentatively TRBD1 (6 bases). This CDR3 comprises 14 residues. Trimming shortened V by 1 base and J by 6 bases, and 12 bases separated the two germline ends. Germline loops: CDR1 SNHLY, CDR2 FYNNEI. Written as DNA, the CDR3 is TGTGCCAGCAGTGAAGGGGGGGGGCGACCTGAAGCTTTCTTT. Translation gives CASSEGGGRPEAFF.

V and J are TRBV19 and TRBJ1-1, with TRBD1 matching over 9 bases. The CDR3 is 14 amino acids. V trimming: 4 bases; J trimming: 5 bases; junction bases outside the gene matches: 5. Germline V gene lookup returns CDR1 LNHDA and CDR2 SQIVND (reference sequence). The CDR3 region has the DNA TGTGCCAGTAGTACCGGGACAGGGTTGACTGAAGCTTTCTTT. Its protein product is CASSTGTGLTEAFF.

This chain connects TRBV5-5 to TRBJ2-7, with 7 bases aligning to TRBD1. V was pared by 0 bases and J by 4 bases, with 7 bases of the junction left unmatched. Per germline, CDR1 SGHKS and CDR2 YYEKEE (reference sequence). The CDR3 extends over 15 amino acids. The CDR3: CASSLAQSGGYEQYF. In nucleotides, the CDR3 is TGTGCCAGCAGCTTGGCCCAGTCAGGGGGATACGAGCAGTACTTC.

The genes are TRBV7-9 and TRBJ2-1; the D gene could be TRBD1 or TRBD2 (5 bases each). The length of the CDR3 is 17 residues. The V gene lost 5 bases and the J gene lost 8 bases, with 25 bases spanning the gap. The germline V gene has CDR1 SEHNR and CDR2 FQNEAQ (reference sequence). The CDR3 DNA reads TGTGCCAGCAGCGGTGATTGGGGCCTAGCCCTCTCGGATGAGCAGTTCTTC. This gives the protein CASSGDWGLALSDEQFF.

The V and J genes are TRBV15 and TRBJ2-2; no clear D. The V end lost 0 bases, the J end lost 4 bases, and 6 bases lay between the germline ends. Germline CDR1 reads LNHNV; CDR2 reads YYDKDF (reference sequence). The CDR3 extends over 14 amino acids. This CDR3 reads CATSRDIGTGELFF. For the CDR3, the DNA is TGTGCCACCAGCAGAGATATCGGCACCGGGGAGCTGTTTTTT. The variable domain in full, completed from reference TRBV15 and TRBJ2-2, reads DAMVIQNPRYQVTQFGKPVTLSCSQTLNHNVMYWYQQKSSQAPKLLFHYYDKDFNNEADTPDNFQSRRPNTSFCFLDIRSPGLGDTAMYLCATSRDIGTGELFFGEGSRLTVL.

The chain uses TRBV3-1 (or the pseudogene TRBV3-2) and TRBJ1-6; 8 nucleotides align to TRBD1. The germline V gene encodes CDR1 LGHDT and CDR2 YNNKEL (reference sequence). The CDR3 consists of 17 residues. Germline trimming cut 3 bases from V and 5 bases from J; bases unmatched to any gene: 9. In nucleotides, the CDR3 is TGTGCCAGCAGCCACACTCAGGGGGCCGGTGATAATTCACCCCTCCACTTT. Translation: CASSHTQGAGDNSPLHF.

This clone was seen only once. The V call is TRBV19, the J call TRBJ2-3; D gene ambiguous. The V and J ends lost 7 bases and 6 bases respectively, with 17 bases between them. Germline CDR1 LNHDA, CDR2 SQIVND (reference sequence). This CDR3 has 14 residues. The CDR3 here is CASTADSPGDTQYF. CDR3 nucleotide sequence: TGTGCCAGTACCGCTGACTCTCCCGGGGATACGCAGTATTTT. The complete variable domain, with remaining parts taken from reference TRBV19 and TRBJ2-3, reads DGGITQSPKYLFRKEGQNVTLSCEQNLNHDAMYWYRQDPGQGLRLIYYSQIVNDFQKGDIAEGYSVSREKKESFPLTVTSAQKNPTAFYLCASTADSPGDTQYFGPGTRLTVL.